What follows are 30 T cell receptor beta chains derived from one specimen sequenced in a study of T cell repertoires in cytomegalovirus infection. In TCRdb, the reads were re-called with MiXCR into one record per CDR3 protein. The data contain 830,000 or so distinct CDR3 sequences, about 33% of them seen just once; the ten biggest clones take up 9.5% to 15%. Their antigen targets remain unknown. The sample consisted of cultured CD8+ T cells from PBMCs, taken from culture after CMV antigen stimulation. The receptors come from a human donor in good health (CMV status not recorded). Some clones in this sample may be carry-over from other donors' samples.

The chain carries TRBV6-1 and TRBJ1-2; D unclear. Germline CDR1 is MNHNS and CDR2 is SASEGT. CDR3 size: 13 residues. V lost 7 bases and J 0 bases, leaving 9 bases between the germline ends. CDR3 DNA sequence: TGTGCCAGCACCTCGACCCCTAACTATGGCTACACCTTC. Its protein is CASTSTPNYGYTF.

This clonotype was picked up a small number of times. This chain links TRBV6-5 with TRBJ2-6; D may be TRBD1 (6 bases). Germline V CDR1 and CDR2: MNHEY, SVGAGI. The V end lost 10 bases, the J end lost 1 base, and 11 bases lay between the germline ends. The CDR3 covers 14 residues. CDR3 DNA sequence: TGTGCCACCCTAGGGGGATCTGGGGCCAACGTCCTGACTTTC. It yields the protein CATLGGSGANVLTF.

This clonotype was counted between two and nine times. J is TRBJ1-1 and V is TRBV28, with D perhaps matching TRBD1 (5 bases). Trimming took 4 bases from V and 3 from J, leaving 12 bases between them. Germline values: CDR1 MDHEN, CDR2 SYDVKM. The CDR3 runs to 14 residues. The CDR3 spells CASSSRGTDTEAFF. In DNA form, the CDR3 reads TGTGCCAGCAGTTCTCGGGGGACGGACACTGAAGCTTTCTTT.

The chain is built from TRBV3-1 and TRBJ2-1; TRBD2 aligns across 15 bases. Germline V gives CDR1 LGHDT, CDR2 YNNKEL (reference sequence). The V gene end was trimmed by 4 bases and the J gene end by 6 bases; junction bases not matched to a gene: 19. The CDR3 extends over 21 amino acids. The CDR3 loop reads CASSPDLVGLAGGKPSNEQFF. The CDR3 DNA follows: TGTGCCAGCAGCCCAGATCTGGTAGGACTAGCGGGGGGGAAGCCAAGCAATGAGCAGTTCTTC.

The V and J genes are TRBV7-9 and TRBJ2-7, with D unclear. V was clipped by 0 bases and J by 6 bases, with 9 bases between them. CDR1 is SEHNR and CDR2 is FQNEAQ in the germline V gene (reference sequence). The CDR3 length is 13 residues. CDR3 protein: CASSLALQREQYF. DNA for the CDR3: TGTGCCAGCAGCTTAGCGCTACAACGCGAGCAGTACTTC.

The V call is TRBV10-3, the J call TRBJ2-1; D gene uncertain. This CDR3 spans 15 amino acids. CDR1 and CDR2 from the germline V gene are ENHRY and SYGVKD. Trimming stripped 3 bases from V and 1 base from J, with 10 bases between. The CDR3 protein is CAISEKAESYNEQFF. DNA for the CDR3: TGTGCCATCAGTGAAAAGGCTGAGTCCTACAATGAGCAGTTCTTC.

This clonotype was recorded a few times. The chain links TRBV6-1 to TRBJ2-3, with 8 nucleotides matching TRBD1. CDR3 length: 16 amino acids. Germline values: CDR1 MNHNS, CDR2 SASEGT. Unmatched junction bases numbered 11, after V lost 5 bases and J lost 4 bases. CDR3 residues: CASSLQDRDKADTQYF. The CDR3 DNA follows: TGTGCCAGCAGTCTTCAGGACAGGGACAAGGCAGATACGCAGTATTTT.

This clonotype turned up a few times. This chain links TRBV7-6 with TRBJ1-1; no definite D call. The length of the CDR3 is 12 residues. CDR1 is SGHVS, CDR2 FNYEAQ, per germline. Between the trimmed V and J ends, which lost 5 bases and 8 bases, there was a span of 12 bases. As DNA, the CDR3 is TGTGCCAGCAGCATAACCGGATTGGAAGCTTTCTTT. It codes for CASSITGLEAFF. Using reference TRBV7-6 and TRBJ1-1 for the parts outside the CDR3, the full variable domain is GAGVSQSPRYKVTKRGQDVALRCDPISGHVSLYWYRQALGQGPEFLTYFNYEAQQDKSGLPNDRFSAERPEGSISTLTIQRTEQRDSAMYRCASSITGLEAFFGQGTRLTVV.

The J gene is TRBJ1-1, the V gene TRBV19; D unclear. Per germline, CDR1 LNHDA and CDR2 SQIVND (reference sequence). The CDR3 runs 14 residues. The V end was cut by 7 bases, the J end by 5 bases, with 17 bases between. DNA for the CDR3: TGTGCCAGTACCTCCCCCGGTGTCGGGACTGAAGCTTTCTTT. Its protein product is CASTSPGVGTEAFF.

The chain employs TRBV6-6 and TRBJ1-5; 8 bases agree with TRBD1. The CDR3 is made up of 20 amino acids. J gave up 0 bases and V 2 bases, and 15 bases lay outside the gene matches. Germline CDR1 reads MNHNY; CDR2 reads SVGAGI (reference sequence). CDR3 sequence: CASSYEFGTGREISNQPQHF. For the CDR3, the DNA is TGTGCCAGCAGTTACGAATTTGGGACAGGACGAGAGATTAGCAATCAGCCCCAGCATTTT.

The J gene is TRBJ1-5, the V gene TRBV4-3, with TRBD1 as a possible D gene (6 bases). The CDR3 spans 12 residues. The germline V gene encodes CDR1 LGHNA and CDR2 YSLEER. V lost 10 bases to trimming and J lost 5 bases, with 12 bases between them. The CDR3 here is CATPGADQPQHF. DNA of the CDR3: TGCGCCACCCCAGGGGCGGATCAGCCCCAGCATTTT.

The V and J genes are TRBV19 and TRBJ2-2, with 13 nucleotides matching TRBD2. The CDR3 runs to 20 residues. The germline V gene has CDR1 LNHDA and CDR2 SQIVND (reference sequence). The junction had 12 bases not matched to a gene; V was cut back by 5 bases and J by 0 bases. The CDR3 nucleotides read TGTGCCAGTAGTCCAACCCCGGGACTAGCGGGGCCAACGAACACCGGGGAGCTGTTTTTT. Protein sequence: CASSPTPGLAGPTNTGELFF.

This clonotype was found a few times. J is TRBJ2-1 and V is TRBV11-2, with TRBD1 matching over 8 bases. Trimming removed 4 bases from V and 4 bases from J; junction bases left unmatched: 12. Per germline, CDR1 SGHAT and CDR2 FQNNGV. This CDR3 has 17 residues. The CDR3 DNA reads as TGTGCCAGCAGCTCCCAGTCGGGGACAGGAATATACAATGAGCAGTTCTTC. The encoded protein is CASSSQSGTGIYNEQFF.

This clonotype came up a few times. This chain connects TRBV12-3 or TRBV12-4 to TRBJ1-5; 7 bases fit TRBD1. The V segment lost 5 bases and the J segment 5 bases; nucleotides outside the gene matches: 6. The CDR3 sequence is 14 residues long. CDR3 in DNA: TGTGCCAGCAGTGGGGACAGATTTTATCAGCCCCAGCATTTT. Translated, it gives CASSGDRFYQPQHF.

Comment on this clonotype: A single base separates this from a much larger clone, so it may be a read error. This likely comes from a read error, as the CDR3 has no conserved phenylalanine or tryptophan at its end. The rearrangement joins TRBV7-8 to TRBJ2-1; tentative D call: TRBD2 (5 bases). V was cut by 1 base and J by 3 bases, with 10 bases left in between. Germline V gene data show CDR1 as SGHVS and CDR2 as FQNEAQ. The CDR3 totals 15 residues. CDR3 nucleotides: TGTGCCAGCAGCTTAGGAAGGACTGACTACAATGAGCAGTTCTCC. Its translation is CASSLGRTDYNEQFS.

The sample holds a few counts of this clonotype. The chain employs TRBV6-1 and TRBJ2-1; D is unclear. The germline V gene encodes CDR1 MNHNS and CDR2 SASEGT. CDR3 size: 16 residues. Trimming removed 5 bases from V and 0 bases from J, with 14 bases in between. CDR3 nucleotides: TGTGCCAGCAGTCCCTATAGCAGGAGCTCCTACAATGAGCAGTTCTTC. This codes for CASSPYSRSSYNEQFF.

This clonotype was counted only a few times. The chain has TRBV4-2 and TRBJ2-3, with TRBD2 identical over 7 bases. This CDR3 spans 16 amino acids. Germline lookup yields CDR1 LGHNA and CDR2 YNFKEQ. V shed 6 bases, J shed 5 bases, and the junction held 14 bases outside the gene matches. The DNA of the CDR3 is TGTGCCAGCAGTCCAGGCCCTGGCGGGGGAATAGATACGCAGTATTTT. This encodes CASSPGPGGGIDTQYF.

This clonotype appeared a single time. The chain links TRBV7-4 to TRBJ2-1; 11 bases match TRBD1. Germline V lookup: CDR1 SGHVT, CDR2 SQSDAQ. This CDR3 has 17 amino acids. The J segment lost 5 bases and the V segment lost 5 bases, leaving 11 bases of the junction unmatched. The CDR3 DNA is TGTGCCAGCAGCAACCGGGACAGGGGGTTCGAGAACAATGAGCAGTTCTTC. Protein sequence: CASSNRDRGFENNEQFF. Combining the CDR3 with reference TRBV7-4 and TRBJ2-1 gives the whole variable domain GAGVSQSPRYKVAKRGRDVALRCDSISGHVTLYWYRQTLGQGSEVLTYSQSDAQRDKSGRPSGRFSAERPERSVSTLKIQRTEQGDSAVYLCASSNRDRGFENNEQFFGPGTRLTVL.

This clonotype has a handful of counts. The chain joins TRBV7-9 to TRBJ2-2; D gene ambiguous. The V and J ends lost 7 bases and 3 bases respectively, with 6 bases between them. This CDR3 has 12 amino acids. Germline V gene lookup returns CDR1 SEHNR and CDR2 FQNEAQ (reference sequence). CDR3 residues: CASITDTGELFF. The CDR3 nucleotides read TGTGCCAGCATCACAGACACCGGGGAGCTGTTTTTT. Combining the CDR3 with reference TRBV7-9 and TRBJ2-2 gives the whole variable domain DTGVSQNPRHKITKRGQNVTFRCDPISEHNRLYWYRQTLGQGPEFLTYFQNEAQLEKSRLLSDRFSAERPKGSFSTLEIQRTEQGDSAMYLCASITDTGELFFGEGSRLTVL.

The sample holds many counts of this clonotype. The chain couples TRBV6-2 or TRBV6-3 to TRBJ1-1, with D maybe TRBD1 (6 bases). The V and J ends lost 0 bases and 6 bases respectively, with 11 bases between them. CDR1 MNHEY and CDR2 SVGEGT come from the germline V gene. CDR3 length: 14 residues. DNA of the CDR3: TGTGCCAGCAGTTACTCGACGGCAGGGGCTGAAGCTTTCTTT. This translates into CASSYSTAGAEAFF.

CDR3 DNA sequence: TGTGCCAGCAGTCTCGGGGGGGGCGCTTATTCACCCCTCCACTTT. This translates into CASSLGGGAYSPLHF. The rearrangement joins TRBV27 to TRBJ1-6; possibly TRBD1 for D (6 bases). In germline, CDR1 is MNHEY, CDR2 SMNVEV (reference sequence). The CDR3 totals 15 residues. V shed 5 bases and J shed 8 bases, with 16 bases lying between them.

The genes are TRBV20-1 and TRBJ2-7; the D gene is possibly TRBD1 (6 bases). Looked up from germline, CDR1 is DFQATT and CDR2 is SNEGSKA (reference sequence). The CDR3 is made up of 13 amino acids. V lost 4 bases and J 0 bases, leaving 10 bases between the germline ends. The CDR3 here is CSAKGVSSYEQYF. CDR3 in DNA: TGCAGTGCTAAGGGGGTTAGCTCCTACGAGCAGTACTTC.

The V gene is TRBV29-1, the J gene TRBJ1-3; D gene uncertain. Germline loops: CDR1 SQVTM, CDR2 ANQGSEA. Trimming left V 0 bases short and J 0 bases short, with 21 bases between. The CDR3 has 19 residues. CDR3 nucleotide sequence: TGCAGCGTTGAAGATAAAATACAAGAGGGCCGGCCCTCTGGAAACACCATATATTTT. Its protein is CSVEDKIQEGRPSGNTIYF.

This clonotype has more than one count but fewer than ten. V usage is TRBV7-6 and J usage is TRBJ2-4, with 10 bases lining up with TRBD1. V shed 5 bases and J 7 bases; nucleotides not matched to a gene: 5. Germline V gene sequence: CDR1 SGHVS, CDR2 FNYEAQ. This CDR3 has 14 residues. CDR3 residues: CASSTGTGANIQYF. The CDR3 DNA reads TGTGCCAGCAGCACCGGGACAGGGGCGAACATTCAGTACTTC.

The V call is TRBV7-8, the J call TRBJ2-7; no reliable D call. Deletions cut 9 bases from V and 1 base from J, with 22 bases between. The CDR3 is made up of 16 amino acids. Germline loops: CDR1 SGHVS, CDR2 FQNEAQ. This CDR3 reads CASSSTIWSRSYEQYV. The CDR3 nucleotides are TGTGCCAGTAGTTCCACGATATGGTCTCGTTCCTACGAGCAGTACGTC.

This clonotype was seen a few times. V gene TRBV2 combines with J gene TRBJ2-2; 10 nucleotides agree with TRBD2. The junction had 5 bases not matched to a gene; V was cut back by 6 bases and J by 4 bases. CDR1 is SNHLY and CDR2 is FYNNEI in the germline V gene. This CDR3 is 15 amino acids long. CDR3 loop: CASRAGGAGTGELFF. Written as DNA, the CDR3 is TGTGCCAGCAGAGCGGGGGGGGCCGGCACCGGGGAGCTGTTTTTT. Full variable domain (missing parts from reference TRBV2 and TRBJ2-2): EPEVTQTPSHQVTQMGQEVILRCVPISNHLYFYWYRQILGQKVEFLVSFYNNEISEKSEIFDDQFSVERPDGSNFTLKIRSTKLEDSAMYFCASRAGGAGTGELFFGEGSRLTVL.

The chain links TRBV15 to TRBJ2-1; D uncertain. V gave up 5 bases and J gave up 8 bases, with 10 bases separating them. Germline V gene sequence: CDR1 LNHNV, CDR2 YYDKDF (reference sequence). This CDR3 region has 12 residues. The CDR3 here is CATSGLGDEQFF. CDR3 coding DNA: TGTGCCACCAGCGGGCTTGGGGATGAGCAGTTCTTC.

This clonotype was counted once. V is TRBV9 and J is TRBJ2-6, with a tentative D call TRBD2 (5 bases). V lost 2 bases, J lost 4 bases, and 13 bases lay in between. Germline V gives CDR1 SGDLS, CDR2 YYNGEE. The CDR3 totals 16 residues. The CDR3 DNA follows: TGTGCCAGCAGCGTCAGCCGGGATCCAGGGGCCAACGTCCTGACTTTC. Amino acid sequence: CASSVSRDPGANVLTF.

A word on this clonotype: A read error may explain this, as a much larger clone is one base away. The CDR3 here is CVSSSASGINEQFF. As DNA, the CDR3 is TGTGTCAGCAGCTCGGCTAGCGGGATCAATGAGCAGTTCTTC. The V call is TRBV7-6, the J call TRBJ2-1; 9 bases map to TRBD2. CDR1 SGHVS and CDR2 FNYEAQ come from the germline V gene. The CDR3 totals 14 residues.

The gene calls are TRBV12-3 or TRBV12-4 and TRBJ2-3, with D possibly being TRBD2 (6 bases). The CDR3 consists of 15 residues. V dropped 7 bases and J dropped 4 bases, with 18 bases sitting between them. The CDR3 spells CASTPGDPLADTQYF. The CDR3 nucleotides read TGTGCCAGCACCCCGGGGGACCCGTTGGCAGATACGCAGTATTTT.